The rows below give T cell receptor beta chains drawn from one sample of a study of T-cell memory formation after mild COVID-19. Each CDR3 protein gets one entry after TCRdb re-called the 5' RACE reads with MiXCR. The sample lists more than 250,000 distinct CDR3 sequences, 15% to 20% seen once, with approximately 25% in the top ten. The sample comprised PBMCs or a T cell subset sorted from them (not recorded which). The receptors originated from a man aged 18-30 years who had mild COVID-19 (a few samples of this study predate the infection). Cell type and time point are not known. The CDR3 runs from the conserved cysteine through the conserved F or W. Fields, in order: D gene, J gene, V gene, clone size, CDR3 protein, CDR3 DNA. The D gene is left open where the match is weak. Only part of the rows carry a size: once, few, many, or a class if the clone is expanded.

NA	TRBJ1-3	TRBV6-1	NA	CASSDSSSGNTIYF	TGTGCCAGCAGCGACTCGAGCTCTGGAAACACCATATATTTT
TRBD2	TRBJ2-3	TRBV20-1	NA	CSAKVAGQPTTDTQYF	TGCAGTGCTAAGGTAGCGGGGCAACCCACCACAGATACGCAGTATTTT
NA	TRBJ1-3	TRBV7-9	NA	CASSLPNRRPNTIYF	TGTGCCAGCAGCTTACCCAATCGTCGGCCAAACACCATATATTTT
NA	TRBJ2-1	TRBV29-1	NA	CSVETTPGSQAQFF	TGCAGCGTTGAGACGACCCCTGGGAGCCAGGCGCAGTTCTTC
TRBD1	TRBJ2-1	TRBV2	NA	CAGDRAQFF	TGTGCCGGGGACAGGGCGCAGTTCTTC
NA	TRBJ2-3	TRBV10-3	many	CAISSPSSTDTQYF	TGTGCCATCAGTTCCCCATCTAGCACAGATACGCAGTATTTT
TRBD2	TRBJ2-1	TRBV2	many	CASTLSGGSYNEQFF	TGTGCCAGCACCCTTAGCGGGGGGAGCTACAATGAGCAGTTCTTC
NA	TRBJ2-1	TRBV7-2	many	CASSPERGEQFF	TGTGCCAGCAGCCCGGAACGGGGTGAGCAGTTCTTC
TRBD2	TRBJ2-3	TRBV5-1	many	CASSLAGPGADTQYF	TGCGCCAGCAGCCTAGCGGGGCCGGGTGCAGATACGCAGTATTTT
NA	TRBJ2-1	TRBV5-6	few	CASSGVLIGNEQFF	TGTGCCAGCAGCGGGGTATTGATCGGCAATGAGCAGTTCTTC
NA	TRBJ2-7	TRBV5-1	many	CASSLTRAAAYEQYF	TGCGCCAGCAGCCTCACACGGGCCGCAGCCTACGAGCAGTACTTC
NA	TRBJ2-3	TRBV27	many	CASSLTGISTDTQYF	TGTGCCAGCAGTTTAACCGGGATTAGCACAGATACGCAGTATTTT
TRBD1	TRBJ2-7	TRBV18	NA	CASSPRGPGTGYEQYF	TGTGCCAGCTCACCCAGGGGGCCGGGAACGGGCTACGAGCAGTACTTC
TRBD1	TRBJ2-7	TRBV7-2	few	CASSLRPGTGVYEQYF	TGTGCCAGCAGCTTAAGGCCCGGGACAGGGGTGTACGAGCAGTACTTC
NA	TRBJ2-2	TRBV5-6	NA	CASSELSTGELFF	TGTGCCAGCAGCGAGCTGTCGACCGGGGAGCTGTTTTTT
NA	TRBJ1-2	TRBV7-3	NA	CASSLNPGKGYTF	TGTGCCAGCAGCTTAAATCCAGGGAAAGGCTACACCTTC
TRBD1	TRBJ2-1	TRBV4-3	NA	CASSQVPDRGYNEQFF	TGCGCCAGCAGCCAAGTTCCTGACAGGGGCTACAATGAGCAGTTCTTC
NA	TRBJ2-4	TRBV19	few	CASSMYIAKNIQYF	TGTGCCAGTAGTATGTACATAGCCAAAAACATTCAGTACTTC
TRBD1	TRBJ1-1	TRBV7-9	NA	CASSVEDRPPEAFF	TGTGCCAGCAGCGTAGAGGACAGGCCCCCTGAAGCTTTCTTT
TRBD2	TRBJ2-1	TRBV5-1	many	CASSLGTSGRNEQFF	TGCGCCAGCAGCTTGGGGACTAGCGGGCGCAATGAGCAGTTCTTC
NA	TRBJ2-5	TRBV11-3	NA	CASSWGSGRGRKETQYF	TGTGCCAGCAGCTGGGGTTCCGGGCGGGGACGAAAAGAGACCCAGTACTTC
TRBD2	TRBJ2-3	TRBV7-9	many	CASSAGGTDTQYF	TGTGCCAGCAGCGCCGGGGGGACAGATACGCAGTATTTT
NA	TRBJ2-7	TRBV5-4	NA	CASSLARSDEQYF	TGTGCCAGCAGCTTGGCCCGTTCCGACGAGCAGTACTTC
TRBD1	TRBJ1-1	TRBV7-2	NA	CASGGQGGGTEAFF	TGTGCCAGCGGGGGACAGGGGGGAGGGACTGAAGCTTTCTTT
NA	TRBJ2-1	TRBV3-1	NA	CASSQFGHYNEQFF	TGTGCCAGCAGCCAATTCGGACACTACAATGAGCAGTTCTTC
NA	TRBJ2-7	TRBV7-2	NA	CASSLGLWYEQYF	TGTGCCAGCAGCTTGGGCCTATGGTACGAGCAGTACTTC
TRBD1	TRBJ2-3	TRBV10-3	NA	CAISMAGTGGFTDTQYF	TGTGCCATCAGTATGGCCGGGACAGGGGGTTTCACAGATACGCAGTATTTT
NA	TRBJ1-6	TRBV7-9	NA	CASSLEVDSPLHF	TGTGCCAGCAGCTTAGAGGTTGATTCACCCCTCCACTTT
NA	TRBJ2-1	TRBV4-2	many	CASSQELQGRIGDNEQFF	TGTGCCAGCAGCCAAGAGTTGCAGGGTCGTATTGGGGACAATGAGCAGTTCTTC
TRBD2	TRBJ2-1	TRBV7-9	NA	CASSQGGSGGRYNEQFF	TGTGCCAGCAGCCAAGGGGGTAGCGGGGGGAGGTACAATGAGCAGTTCTTC
NA	TRBJ2-5	TRBV12-3/TRBV12-4	NA	CASRQGGRETQYF	TGTGCCAGCAGGCAGGGGGGGCGGGAGACCCAGTACTTC
NA	TRBJ1-1	TRBV5-1	NA	CASSFPGSTEAFF	TGCGCCAGCAGCTTTCCGGGGAGCACTGAAGCTTTCTTT
TRBD1	TRBJ2-1	TRBV5-1	NA	CASRDSYNEQFF	TGCGCCAGCCGGGACAGCTACAATGAGCAGTTCTTC
TRBD1	TRBJ1-1	TRBV4-1	few	CASSQEGQALNTEAFF	TGCGCCAGCAGCCAAGAGGGACAGGCCTTGAACACTGAAGCTTTCTTT
NA	TRBJ1-2	TRBV4-3	NA	CASSQDLIGNNYGYTF	TGCGCCAGCAGCCAAGATCTAATCGGAAATAACTATGGCTACACCTTC
TRBD1	TRBJ1-5	TRBV7-8	few	CASSHDRVGNQPQHF	TGTGCCAGCAGCCACGACAGGGTGGGAAATCAGCCCCAGCATTTT
NA	TRBJ2-7	TRBV4-1	few	CASSQNSGVEQYF	TGCGCCAGCAGCCAAAACTCAGGGGTCGAGCAGTACTTC
NA	TRBJ2-7	TRBV20-1	few	CSARDPRGAARAGGSYEQYF	TGCAGTGCTAGAGACCCGAGGGGAGCCGCGCGAGCCGGCGGCTCCTACGAGCAGTACTTC
NA	TRBJ2-3	TRBV20-1	NA	CSAPRSAGTDTQYF	TGCAGTGCTCCCCGCAGCGCTGGGACAGATACGCAGTATTTT
NA	TRBJ1-2	TRBV4-3	NA	CASSQLKEADGYTF	TGCGCCAGCAGCCAACTTAAGGAAGCAGACGGCTACACCTTC
NA	TRBJ2-3	TRBV6-2/TRBV6-3	many	CASTYSLDTQYF	TGTGCCAGCACCTACTCTCTCGATACGCAGTATTTT
TRBD1	TRBJ2-3	TRBV9	NA	CASSTRTGQDTQYF	TGTGCCAGCAGCACCCGGACAGGGCAAGATACGCAGTATTTT
NA	TRBJ2-7	TRBV6-2/TRBV6-3	NA	CASSYSGGPYEQYF	TGTGCCAGCAGTTACTCCGGCGGTCCCTACGAGCAGTACTTC
TRBD2	TRBJ2-1	TRBV29-1	few	CSVEDVISGGYSEQFF	TGCAGCGTTGAAGATGTCATTAGCGGGGGATACAGTGAGCAGTTCTTC
TRBD2	TRBJ2-6	TRBV6-2/TRBV6-3	NA	CASRWGGYVPGANVLTF	TGTGCCAGCAGATGGGGGGGGTACGTACCTGGGGCCAACGTCCTGACTTTC
TRBD1	TRBJ2-7	TRBV27	NA	CASSPGQGFYEQYF	TGTGCCAGCAGTCCTGGACAGGGATTTTACGAGCAGTACTTC
TRBD2	TRBJ2-1	TRBV6-5	NA	CASSYSAVGLDTPNEQFF	TGTGCCAGCAGTTACTCGGCCGTGGGACTAGATACCCCCAATGAGCAGTTCTTC
NA	TRBJ1-4	TRBV7-8	few	CASRGFSNEKLFF	TGTGCCAGTCGGGGGTTTTCCAATGAAAAACTGTTTTTT
NA	TRBJ2-2	TRBV12-3/TRBV12-4	many	CASSWDNTGELFF	TGTGCCAGCAGTTGGGACAACACCGGGGAGCTGTTTTTT
NA	TRBJ2-5	TRBV20-1	many	CSASADLRETQYF	TGCAGTGCTAGCGCGGACTTAAGAGAGACCCAGTACTTC
TRBD1	TRBJ2-7	TRBV6-7	few	CASSYLDRDGEQYF	TGTGCCAGCAGTTATCTGGACAGGGACGGCGAGCAGTACTTC
NA	TRBJ1-2	TRBV7-9	NA	CASRFDRNYGYTF	TGTGCCAGCAGGTTTGACAGAAACTATGGCTACACCTTC
TRBD1	TRBJ2-3	TRBV12-3/TRBV12-4	NA	CASRSQGTDTQYF	TGTGCCAGCAGATCACAGGGGACAGATACGCAGTATTTT